Listed below are T cell receptor beta chains from one sample, sequenced in a study of blood T cell repertoires in COVID-19. TCRdb's copy holds only in-frame clones and misses some; the assay was immunoSEQ multiplex PCR. The table records some 360,000 clones, about nine tenths of them present only once. The sample was PBMCs or T cells enriched from blood (not recorded which). The receptor source for this set is a woman between 25 and 40 years old who had been exposed to COVID-19. CDR3s include the opening cysteine and the closing phenylalanine or tryptophan. Fields, in order: D gene, clone size, J gene, V gene, CDR3 protein, CDR3 DNA. The D gene is left open where the match is weak. Size is stated for part of the rows, as once, few or many counts, or as a class when the clone is expanded.

>.|.|TRBJ2-7|TRBV27
CASSERTGSYEQYF
TGTGCCAGCAGTGAGCGGACGGGATCCTACGAGCAGTACTTC
>.|.|TRBJ2-7|TRBV5-1
CASSLGLSSYEQYF
TGCGCCAGCAGCTTGGGTCTCAGCTCCTACGAGCAGTACTTC
>TRBD2|.|TRBJ2-7|TRBV11-2
CASSLTSGRLGEQYF
TGTGCCAGCAGCTTAACTAGCGGGAGATTGGGCGAGCAGTACTTC
>TRBD2|.|TRBJ2-7|TRBV11-2
CASSLAGGPLEQYF
TGTGCCAGCAGCTTAGCGGGAGGGCCTCTCGAGCAGTACTTC
>TRBD1|.|TRBJ1-3|TRBV6-5
CASSPQGAPGNTIYF
TGTGCCAGCAGTCCACAGGGGGCCCCTGGAAACACCATATATTTT
>TRBD2|once|TRBJ2-1|TRBV24-1
CATSDWTSGSNEQFF
TGTGCCACCAGTGACTGGACTAGCGGATCCAATGAGCAGTTCTTC
>TRBD2|once|TRBJ2-1|TRBV9
CASSNLGTSGSMQFF
TGTGCCAGCAGCAACCTCGGGACTAGCGGGAGTATGCAGTTCTTC
>TRBD1|.|TRBJ1-2|TRBV5-1
CASSRTGGDHYGYTF
TGCGCCAGCAGCCGGACAGGGGGCGATCACTATGGCTACACCTTC
>.|.|TRBJ1-1|TRBV10-3
CAISEQVLTLSEAFF
TGTGCCATCAGTGAGCAGGTGTTAACATTGTCTGAAGCTTTCTTT
>TRBD2|.|TRBJ2-3|TRBV10-2
CASNSLAGGDTQYF
TGCGCCAGCAACTCACTAGCGGGAGGAGATACGCAGTATTTT
>.|.|TRBJ2-5|TRBV19
CASSVRGRETQYF
TGTGCCAGTAGTGTAAGGGGTCGGGAGACCCAGTACTTC
>TRBD2|once|TRBJ2-1|TRBV5-8
CASAGLARRDEQFF
TGTGCCAGCGCCGGACTAGCAAGGAGGGATGAGCAGTTCTTC
>TRBD1|.|TRBJ1-1|TRBV10-2
CASRNRGVTEAFF
TGCGCCAGCAGAAACAGGGGAGTTACTGAAGCTTTCTTT
>TRBD2|.|TRBJ2-7|TRBV29-1
CSARLAGSYEQYF
TGCAGCGCTCGACTAGCGGGTTCATACGAGCAGTACTTC
>TRBD2|few|TRBJ2-7|TRBV7-3
CASSSQGLAGSVKQYF
TGTGCCAGCAGCTCCCAGGGACTAGCGGGGAGCGTCAAGCAGTACTTC
>.|once|TRBJ2-6|TRBV11-2
CASSHEVVLTF
TGTGCCAGCAGCCACGAGGTCGTCCTGACTTTC
>TRBD1|.|TRBJ2-5|TRBV27
CASSLSTGGAMETQYF
TGTGCCAGCAGTTTATCGACAGGGGGCGCGATGGAGACCCAGTACTTC
>.|once|TRBJ2-7|TRBV7-2
CASSPASSSYEQYF
TGTGCCAGCAGCCCAGCTAGTAGCTCCTACGAGCAGTACTTC
>.|.|TRBJ2-7|TRBV27
CASTPGDRISYEQYF
TGTGCCAGCACCCCGGGGGACAGAATATCCTACGAGCAGTACTTC
>TRBD1|.|TRBJ1-6|TRBV9
CASSVGTGGEYSPLHF
TGTGCCAGCAGCGTAGGGACAGGGGGCGAATATTCACCCCTCCACTTT
>TRBD1|once|TRBJ1-5|TRBV19
CASTLGQDNQPQHF
TGTGCCAGTACTCTGGGACAGGACAATCAGCCCCAGCATTTT
>TRBD1|once|TRBJ1-5|TRBV28
CASSSLQGRGGHF
TGTGCCAGCAGTAGCCTACAGGGGCGGGGAGGTCATTTT
>TRBD1|.|TRBJ2-5|TRBV5-1
CASSLGQGASETQYF
TGCGCCAGCAGCCTCGGACAGGGGGCATCAGAGACCCAGTACTTC
>TRBD2|.|TRBJ2-7|TRBV10-1
CASSPSGRSSYEQYF
TGCGCCAGCAGTCCGAGCGGGAGGAGCTCCTACGAGCAGTACTTC
>.|.|TRBJ1-2|TRBV19
CASSIEGYYGYTF
TGTGCCAGTAGTATCGAGGGTTACTATGGCTACACCTTC
>TRBD1|.|TRBJ1-1|TRBV5-6
CASSLIQGGKGMNTEAFF
TGTGCCAGCAGCTTGATACAGGGGGGCAAGGGCATGAACACTGAAGCTTTCTTT
>TRBD1|.|TRBJ2-7|TRBV27
CASAKDRGRYEQYF
TGTGCCAGCGCTAAGGACAGGGGTCGGTACGAGCAGTACTTC
>.|.|TRBJ1-5|TRBV9
CASSAGTPNQPQHF
TGTGCCAGCAGCGCCGGGACACCAAATCAGCCCCAGCATTTT
>TRBD1|.|TRBJ1-4|TRBV5-6
CARTPARRTGYEKLFF
TGTGCCAGAACCCCAGCTCGTAGGACAGGGTACGAAAAACTGTTTTTT
>.|.|TRBJ2-3|TRBV7-9
CASSLVSFSDTQYF
TGTGCCAGCAGCTTAGTATCGTTTTCGGATACGCAGTATTTT
>.|.|TRBJ1-6|TRBV5-1
CASSLEAGGDSPLHF
TGCGCCAGCAGCTTGGAGGCCGGAGGGGATTCACCCCTCCACTTT
>.|.|TRBJ1-1|TRBV9
CASSVLGNTEAFF
TGTGCCAGCAGCGTACTAGGGAACACTGAAGCTTTCTTT
>TRBD1|.|TRBJ1-1|TRBV9
CASSAPGQGQSTEAFF
TGTGCCAGCAGCGCACCGGGACAGGGGCAGAGCACTGAAGCTTTCTTT
>.|.|TRBJ2-5|TRBV5-1
CASSPMGRETQYF
TGCGCCAGCAGCCCTATGGGGCGGGAGACCCAGTACTTC
>TRBD1|.|TRBJ1-1|TRBV27
CATATGGEAFF
TGTGCCACCGCAACAGGGGGCGAAGCTTTCTTT
>.|once|TRBJ1-3|TRBV7-9
CASSPPGGSIGRSTIYF
TGTGCCAGCAGCCCGCCGGGAGGGTCCATCGGCAGGAGCACCATATATTTT
>TRBD1|.|TRBJ2-5|TRBV18
CASSPRLDRGTQETQYF
TGTGCCAGCTCACCGCGGTTGGACAGGGGAACCCAAGAGACCCAGTACTTC
>.|.|TRBJ2-7|TRBV10-2
CASREAIAATYEQYF
TGCGCCAGCCGAGAGGCAATAGCGGCTACCTACGAGCAGTACTTC
>TRBD2|.|TRBJ2-1|TRBV5-1
CASSLKAGGFGNEQFF
TGCGCCAGCAGCTTAAAAGCGGGAGGTTTTGGGAATGAGCAGTTCTTC
>TRBD1|.|TRBJ2-3|TRBV5-1
CASSPPTGAYTDTQYF
TGCGCCAGCAGCCCACCGACAGGGGCCTACACAGATACGCAGTATTTT